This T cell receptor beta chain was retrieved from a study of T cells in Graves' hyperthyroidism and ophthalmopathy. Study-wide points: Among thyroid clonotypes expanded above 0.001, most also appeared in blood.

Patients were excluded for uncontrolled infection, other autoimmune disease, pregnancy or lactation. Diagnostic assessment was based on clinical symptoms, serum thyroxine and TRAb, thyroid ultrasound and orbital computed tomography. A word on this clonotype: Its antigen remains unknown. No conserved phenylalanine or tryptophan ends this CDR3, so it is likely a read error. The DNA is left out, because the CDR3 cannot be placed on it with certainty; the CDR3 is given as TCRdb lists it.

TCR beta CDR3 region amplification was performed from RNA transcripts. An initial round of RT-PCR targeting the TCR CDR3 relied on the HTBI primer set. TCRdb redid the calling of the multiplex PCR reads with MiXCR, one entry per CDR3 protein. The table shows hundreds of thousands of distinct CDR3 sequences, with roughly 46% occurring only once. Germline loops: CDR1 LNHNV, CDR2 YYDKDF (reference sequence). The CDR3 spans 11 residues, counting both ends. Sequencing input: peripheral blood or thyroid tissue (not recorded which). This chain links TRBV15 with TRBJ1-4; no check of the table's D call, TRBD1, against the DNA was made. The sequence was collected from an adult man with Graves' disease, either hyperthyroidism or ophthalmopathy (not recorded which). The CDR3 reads CATSRVKGQIS.